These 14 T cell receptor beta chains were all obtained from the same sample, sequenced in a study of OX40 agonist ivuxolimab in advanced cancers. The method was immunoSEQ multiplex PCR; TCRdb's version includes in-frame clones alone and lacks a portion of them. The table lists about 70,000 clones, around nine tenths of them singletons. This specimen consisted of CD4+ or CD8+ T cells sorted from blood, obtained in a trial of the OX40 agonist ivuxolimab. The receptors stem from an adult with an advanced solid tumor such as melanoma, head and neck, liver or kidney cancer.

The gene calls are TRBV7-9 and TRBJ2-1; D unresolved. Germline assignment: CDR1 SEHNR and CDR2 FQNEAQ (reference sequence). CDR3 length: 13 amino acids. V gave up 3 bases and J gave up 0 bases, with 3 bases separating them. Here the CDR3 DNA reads TGTGCCAGCAGCTTCAGCTCCTACAATGAGCAGTTCTTC. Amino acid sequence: CASSFSSYNEQFF. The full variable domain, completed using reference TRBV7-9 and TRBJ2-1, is DTGVSQNPRHKITKRGQNVTFRCDPISEHNRLYWYRQTLGQGPEFLTYFQNEAQLEKSRLLSDRFSAERPKGSFSTLEIQRTEQGDSAMYLCASSFSSYNEQFFGPGTRLTVL.

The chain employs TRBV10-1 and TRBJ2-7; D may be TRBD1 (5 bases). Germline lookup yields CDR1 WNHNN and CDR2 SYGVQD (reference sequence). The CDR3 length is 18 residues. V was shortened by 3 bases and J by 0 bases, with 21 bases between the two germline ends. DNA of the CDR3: TGCGCCAGCAGTGATTCAAGCCGGCAGGGCGGCCGCTCCTACGAGCAGTACTTC. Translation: CASSDSSRQGGRSYEQYF.

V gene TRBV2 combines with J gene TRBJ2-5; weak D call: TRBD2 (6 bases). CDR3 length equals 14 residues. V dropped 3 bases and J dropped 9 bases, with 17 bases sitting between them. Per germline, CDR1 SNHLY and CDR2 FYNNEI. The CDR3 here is CASSERGQRDAQYF. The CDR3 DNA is TGTGCCAGCAGTGAGCGGGGCCAACGAGACGCCCAGTACTTC.

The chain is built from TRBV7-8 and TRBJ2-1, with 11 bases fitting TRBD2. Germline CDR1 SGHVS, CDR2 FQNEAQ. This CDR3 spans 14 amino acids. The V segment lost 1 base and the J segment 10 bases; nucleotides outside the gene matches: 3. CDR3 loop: CASSLERLAGEQFF. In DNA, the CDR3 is TGTGCCAGCAGCTTAGAGCGACTAGCGGGAGAGCAGTTCTTC.

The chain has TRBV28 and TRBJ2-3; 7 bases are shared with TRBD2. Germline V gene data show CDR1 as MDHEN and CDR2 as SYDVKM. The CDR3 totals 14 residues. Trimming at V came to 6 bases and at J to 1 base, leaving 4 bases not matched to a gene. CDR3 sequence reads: CASSPSGGTDTQYF. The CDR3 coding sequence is TGTGCCAGCAGCCCTAGCGGAGGCACAGATACGCAGTATTTT.

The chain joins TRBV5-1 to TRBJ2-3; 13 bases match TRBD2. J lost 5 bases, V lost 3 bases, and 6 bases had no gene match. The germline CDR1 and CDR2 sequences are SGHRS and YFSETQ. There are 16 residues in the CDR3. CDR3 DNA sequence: TGCGCCAGCAGCTCAAGACTAGCGGGGGGAGTAGATACGCAGTATTTT. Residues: CASSSRLAGGVDTQYF.

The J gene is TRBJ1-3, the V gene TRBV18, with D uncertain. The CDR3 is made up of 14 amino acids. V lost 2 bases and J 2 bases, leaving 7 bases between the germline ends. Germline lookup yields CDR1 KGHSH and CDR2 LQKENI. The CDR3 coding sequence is TGTGCCAGCTCACCAGACGGAGCTGGAAACACCATATATTTT. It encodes CASSPDGAGNTIYF.

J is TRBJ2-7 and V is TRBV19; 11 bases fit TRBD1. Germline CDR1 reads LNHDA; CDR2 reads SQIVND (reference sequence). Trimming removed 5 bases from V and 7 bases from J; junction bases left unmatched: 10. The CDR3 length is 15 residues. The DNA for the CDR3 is TGTGCCAGTAGTCCCCGGACAGGGGGCAAAGGGGAGCAGTACTTC. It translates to CASSPRTGGKGEQYF.

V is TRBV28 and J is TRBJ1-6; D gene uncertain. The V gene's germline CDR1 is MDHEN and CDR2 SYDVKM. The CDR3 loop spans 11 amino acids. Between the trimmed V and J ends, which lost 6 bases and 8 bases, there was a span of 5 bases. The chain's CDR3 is CASSYDSPLHF. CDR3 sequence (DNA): TGTGCCAGCAGCTACGATTCACCCCTCCACTTT.

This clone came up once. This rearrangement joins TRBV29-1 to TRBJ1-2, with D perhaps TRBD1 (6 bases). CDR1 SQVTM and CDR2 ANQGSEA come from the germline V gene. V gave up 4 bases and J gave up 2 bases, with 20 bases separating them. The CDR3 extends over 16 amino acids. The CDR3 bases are TGCAGCGTTGGAGGAGGCCAGGGGCACACCAACTATGGCTACACCTTC. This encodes CSVGGGQGHTNYGYTF.

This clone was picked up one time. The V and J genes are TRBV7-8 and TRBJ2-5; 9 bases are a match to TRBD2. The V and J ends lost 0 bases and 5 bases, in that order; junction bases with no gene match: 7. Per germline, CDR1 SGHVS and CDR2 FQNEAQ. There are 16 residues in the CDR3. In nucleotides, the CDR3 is TGTGCCAGCAGCTTAGCGTTCCAGCGGGGGGCCGAGACCCAGTACTTC. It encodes CASSLAFQRGAETQYF.

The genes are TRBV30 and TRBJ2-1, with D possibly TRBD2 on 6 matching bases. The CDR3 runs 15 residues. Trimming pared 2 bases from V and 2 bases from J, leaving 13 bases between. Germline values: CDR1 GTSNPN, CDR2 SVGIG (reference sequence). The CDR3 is CAWSPGLGAYNEQFF. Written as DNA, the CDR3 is TGTGCCTGGAGTCCGGGACTGGGGGCCTACAATGAGCAGTTCTTC.

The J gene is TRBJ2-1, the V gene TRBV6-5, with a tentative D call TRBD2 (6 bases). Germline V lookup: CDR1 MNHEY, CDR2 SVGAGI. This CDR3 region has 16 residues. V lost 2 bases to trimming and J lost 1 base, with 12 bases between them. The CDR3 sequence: CASSYGGGASYNEQFF. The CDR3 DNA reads TGTGCCAGCAGTTACGGCGGAGGGGCTTCCTACAATGAGCAGTTCTTC.

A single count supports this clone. CDR3 DNA sequence: TGTGCCAGCAGCGTACGGGCAGGGGGCTTAGAGACCCAGTACTTC. Its translation is CASSVRAGGLETQYF. The V gene is TRBV9, the J gene TRBJ2-5, with TRBD1 matching over 8 bases. Per the germline V gene, CDR1 is SGDLS and CDR2 is YYNGEE. V lost 1 base and J lost 4; bases outside the gene matches: 6. This CDR3 region has 15 residues.